This record covers a single TCR beta chain. This sample was taken from a study of CD8 T cells in Susac syndrome. The overall study: At the time their blood was drawn, patients with Susac syndrome were either therapy-naive, on corticosteroids (with some of them also receiving intravenous immunoglobulin), or on intravenous immunoglobulin alone.

The V and J ends lost 1 base and 2 bases respectively, with 12 bases between them. Germline CDR1 and CDR2: SQVTM and ANQGSEA. The CDR3 sequence is 15 residues long. With random hexamers, roughly 0.45 to 1 ug RNA was reverse transcribed. With immunoSEQ multiplex PCR, TCR beta CDR3 was amplified across 54 Vbeta and 13 Jbeta. TCRdb recomputed calls from the immunoSEQ multiplex PCR reads with MiXCR, one row per CDR3 protein. In the table there are roughly 190,000 distinct CDR3 sequences, under 97% of which are singletons. The recently defined diagnostic criteria for definite or probable disease were met by the Susac syndrome patients.

This TCR was sampled from a human donor with Susac syndrome. Sequencing was done on a sample of CD4+ T cells from PBMCs. J is TRBJ1-3 and V is TRBV29-1; weak D call: TRBD1 (6 bases). CDR3 in amino acids: CSVEGWGAPGNTIYF. The CDR3 DNA is TGCAGCGTTGAAGGGTGGGGGGCGCCTGGAAACACCATATATTTT.